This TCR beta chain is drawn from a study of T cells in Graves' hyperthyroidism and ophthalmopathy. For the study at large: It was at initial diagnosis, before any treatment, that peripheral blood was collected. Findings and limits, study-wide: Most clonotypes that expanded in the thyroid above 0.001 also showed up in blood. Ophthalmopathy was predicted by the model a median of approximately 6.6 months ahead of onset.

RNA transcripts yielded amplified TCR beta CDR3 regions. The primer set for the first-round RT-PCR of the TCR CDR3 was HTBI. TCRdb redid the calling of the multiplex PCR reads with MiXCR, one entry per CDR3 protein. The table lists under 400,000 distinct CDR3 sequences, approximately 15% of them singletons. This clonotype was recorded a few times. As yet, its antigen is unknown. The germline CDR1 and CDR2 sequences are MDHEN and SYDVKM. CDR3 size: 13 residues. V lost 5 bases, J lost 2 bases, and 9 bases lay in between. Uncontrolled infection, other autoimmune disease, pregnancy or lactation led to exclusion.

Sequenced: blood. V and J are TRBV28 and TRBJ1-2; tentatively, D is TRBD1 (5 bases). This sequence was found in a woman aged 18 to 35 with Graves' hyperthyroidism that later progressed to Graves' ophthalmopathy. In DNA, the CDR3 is TGTGCCAGCAGTCCTTGGGACAACTATGGCTACACCTTC. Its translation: CASSPWDNYGYTF.